Detailed here is one TCR beta chain. As yet, its antigen is unknown. CDR1 is SGHTA, CDR2 FQGNSA, per germline. The CDR3 is 13 amino acids. V shed 6 bases and J shed 4 bases, with 12 bases lying between them. These data come from a study of T cell responses to AZD1222 COVID-19 vaccine. The protocol was immunoSEQ multiplex PCR, while the TCRdb copy is restricted to in-frame clones and leaves out a portion. The table has 150,000 to 160,000 clones, 90% seen once. The study's findings and limits: Possibly, clonal diversity was underestimated; donors were largely white British and included more females.

This chain connects TRBV7-2 to TRBJ1-2, with D perhaps TRBD1 (5 bases). The TCR was taken from an adult in good health. The sequencing here drew on peripheral blood, taken on day 0 of AZD1222 vaccination. The chain's CDR3 is CASRTSGAYGYTF. CDR3 bases: TGTGCCAGCAGGACCTCCGGGGCCTATGGCTACACCTTC.